What follows are 30 T cell receptor beta chains derived from one specimen sequenced in a study of T cell repertoires in cytomegalovirus infection. One entry per CDR3 protein results from TCRdb running MiXCR on the reads. The repertoire includes roughly 500,000 distinct CDR3 sequences, 16% of them detected once, and under 30% sits in the top ten. The sample taken for sequencing was CD8+ T cells from PBMCs. The receptors were gathered from a human donor in good health (CMV status not recorded). Some clones in this sample may be carry-over from other donors' samples.

The chain recombines TRBV12-3 or TRBV12-4 with TRBJ1-3; D not certain. This CDR3 has 13 residues. Trimming pared 7 bases from V and 3 bases from J, leaving 10 bases between. CDR3 sequence reads: CASTSWDGNTIYF. CDR3 nucleotide sequence: TGTGCCAGCACTTCATGGGATGGAAACACCATATATTTT.

V gene TRBV9 combines with J gene TRBJ2-6; D is perhaps TRBD1 (6 bases). The CDR3 consists of 16 residues. Trimming took 3 bases from V and 3 from J, leaving 13 bases between them. Germline V gives CDR1 SGDLS, CDR2 YYNGEE. The CDR3 region has the DNA TGTGCCAGCAGCGCCACTACAGGGCGTGGGGCCAACGTCCTGACTTTC. This codes for CASSATTGRGANVLTF.

This clonotype was counted between two and nine times. The V and J genes are TRBV7-9 and TRBJ1-4; D call uncertain. Germline V gene lookup returns CDR1 SEHNR and CDR2 FQNEAQ (reference sequence). The CDR3 runs to 13 residues. Trimming left V 5 bases short and J 8 bases short, with 12 bases between. CDR3 bases: TGTGCCAGCAGCCTAGGGCGATACGAAAAACTGTTTTTT. It yields the protein CASSLGRYEKLFF.

In regard to this clonotype: Being one base from a much bigger clone, this may be a read error. Since the CDR3 does not end with the conserved phenylalanine or tryptophan, this likely comes from a read error. The V call is TRBV28, the J call TRBJ2-1, with TRBD1 matching 7 bases. This CDR3 is 15 amino acids long. In germline, CDR1 is MDHEN, CDR2 SYDVKM. Trimming removed 3 bases from V and 3 bases from J; junction bases left unmatched: 5. The CDR3: CASSFMGTVYNEQFL. The CDR3 nucleotides are TGTGCCAGCAGTTTTATGGGGACAGTCTACAATGAGCAGTTCTTA.

This clonotype was observed at least ten times. This chain connects TRBV28 to TRBJ1-5; D possibly corresponds to TRBD1 (6 bases). The CDR3 length is 14 residues. In germline, CDR1 is MDHEN, CDR2 SYDVKM. Trimming removed 3 bases at V and 4 bases at J, with 10 bases between. The CDR3 region has the DNA TGTGCCAGCAGTTTCAGGGGAGTTAATCAGCCCCAGCATTTT. This codes for CASSFRGVNQPQHF. Using reference TRBV28 and TRBJ1-5 for the parts outside the CDR3, the full variable domain is DVKVTQSSRYLVKRTGEKVFLECVQDMDHENMFWYRQDPGLGLRLIYFSYDVKMKEKGDIPEGYSVSREKKERFSLILESASTNQTSMYLCASSFRGVNQPQHFGDGTRLSIL.

This clonotype was observed a handful of times. This chain connects TRBV5-6 to TRBJ2-7; 8 nucleotides agree with TRBD1. CDR3 length: 14 residues. The germline V gene encodes CDR1 SGHDT and CDR2 YYEEEE. Trimming at V came to 4 bases and at J to 4 bases, leaving 7 bases not matched to a gene. The CDR3 nucleotides are TGTGCCAGCAGCCAGGGGGCGGGAAGATACGAGCAGTACTTC. Protein product: CASSQGAGRYEQYF. Supplemented by reference TRBV5-6 and TRBJ2-7, the full variable domain reads DAGVTQSPTHLIKTRGQQVTLRCSPKSGHDTVSWYQQALGQGPQFIFQYYEEEERQRGNFPDRFSGHQFPNYSSELNVNALLLGDSALYLCASSQGAGRYEQYFGPGTRLTVT.

The chain uses TRBV28 and TRBJ2-6, with a possible D match to TRBD2 (5 bases). This CDR3 comprises 16 residues. CDR1 MDHEN and CDR2 SYDVKM come from the germline V gene. Between the trimmed V and J ends, which lost 3 bases and 0 bases, there was a span of 9 bases. CDR3 in amino acids: CASSLGVFSGANVLTF. In DNA, the CDR3 is TGTGCCAGCAGTTTGGGAGTCTTCTCTGGGGCCAACGTCCTGACTTTC. Complete variable domain (other parts from reference TRBV28 and TRBJ2-6): DVKVTQSSRYLVKRTGEKVFLECVQDMDHENMFWYRQDPGLGLRLIYFSYDVKMKEKGDIPEGYSVSREKKERFSLILESASTNQTSMYLCASSLGVFSGANVLTFGAGSRLTVL.

This sequence joins TRBV13 and TRBJ2-7; D not resolved. Trimming stripped 2 bases from V and 0 bases from J, with 14 bases between. CDR3 length: 16 residues. Germline V lookup: CDR1 PRHDT, CDR2 FYEKMQ (reference sequence). CDR3 nucleotides: TGTGCCAGCAGCTTATTCGGGTCACAGACCTCCTACGAGCAGTACTTC. Its protein product is CASSLFGSQTSYEQYF.

As to this clonotype: The conserved phenylalanine or tryptophan is not found at the CDR3 terminus, so this likely reflects a read error. The rearrangement joins TRBV10-3 to TRBJ2-7, with D perhaps given as TRBD1 or TRBD2 (5 bases each). The germline V and J ends were trimmed by 4 bases and 1 base, with 11 bases remaining between them. CDR3 length: 14 residues. The germline gives CDR1 ENHRY, CDR2 SYGVKD. This CDR3 is CAISGRDRSYEQYY. The CDR3 DNA follows: TGTGCCATCAGTGGCCGGGACCGGTCCTACGAGCAGTACTAC.

Concerning this clonotype itself: A much more abundant neighbour one base away suggests this may be a read error. Likely a read error: the CDR3 ends without its conserved phenylalanine or tryptophan. V and J are TRBV12-3 or TRBV12-4 and TRBJ2-1, with D possibly matching TRBD2 (7 bases). This CDR3 spans 16 amino acids. Trimming pared 4 bases from V and 7 bases from J, leaving 20 bases between. In nucleotides, the CDR3 is TGTGCCAGCAGTTCGAACGGGGGGCGAGGACAGAATGAGCAGTTCTTA. Its translation: CASSSNGGRGQNEQFL.

This clonotype was detected ten times or more. This chain uses TRBV7-2 with TRBJ2-1; D ambiguous. This CDR3 comprises 13 residues. The V and J ends lost 1 base and 9 bases respectively, with 10 bases between them. Germline CDR1 is SGHTA and CDR2 is FQGNSA. The CDR3 region has the DNA TGTGCCAGCAGCTTAGACGGCGGTGGTGAGCAGTTCTTC. Translated, it gives CASSLDGGGEQFF.

V usage is TRBV28 and J usage is TRBJ2-5; 8 bases map to TRBD2. V lost 6 bases to trimming and J lost 5 bases; unmatched junction nucleotides: 11. From germline, CDR1 is MDHEN and CDR2 SYDVKM. The CDR3 is 15 residues long. DNA for the CDR3: TGTGCCAGCAGCCTTCGGGCGGGAGGACTGGAGACCCAGTACTTC. Its protein is CASSLRAGGLETQYF. The variable domain in full, completed from reference TRBV28 and TRBJ2-5, reads DVKVTQSSRYLVKRTGEKVFLECVQDMDHENMFWYRQDPGLGLRLIYFSYDVKMKEKGDIPEGYSVSREKKERFSLILESASTNQTSMYLCASSLRAGGLETQYFGPGTRLLVL.

This clonotype was seen a few times. This chain links TRBV25-1 with TRBJ1-1, with D perhaps matching TRBD1 (6 bases). The CDR3 loop spans 16 amino acids. The germline V gene encodes CDR1 MGHDK and CDR2 SYGVNS. V was cut by 6 bases and J by 4 bases, with 21 bases left in between. The DNA for the CDR3 is TGTGCCAGCAGCACCCCCCAACAGGGTAGGGGCACTGAAGCTTTCTTT. It specifies CASSTPQQGRGTEAFF.

This clonotype was observed a handful of times. This chain uses TRBV12-5 with TRBJ2-1, with TRBD2 matching 13 bases. J gave up 0 bases and V 6 bases, and 5 bases lay outside the gene matches. From germline, CDR1 is LGHNT and CDR2 FRNRAP. The CDR3 covers 17 residues. CDR3 sequence reads: CASGPGTSGTSYNEQFF. DNA of the CDR3: TGTGCTAGTGGCCCCGGGACTAGCGGGACCTCCTACAATGAGCAGTTCTTC.

This clonotype was found many times. The CDR3 spells CASSSVQGSTEAFF. In DNA, the CDR3 is TGTGCCAGCAGCTCCGTACAGGGTTCCACTGAAGCTTTCTTT. The chain combines TRBV7-9 with TRBJ1-1, with a possible D match to TRBD1 (6 bases). The CDR3 is 14 residues long. From germline, CDR1 is SEHNR and CDR2 FQNEAQ (reference sequence). V gave up 4 bases and J gave up 4 bases, with 13 bases separating them.

This chain uses TRBV29-1 with TRBJ2-6; unclear D gene. Germline V gene data show CDR1 as SQVTM and CDR2 as ANQGSEA. The germline V and J ends were trimmed by 5 bases and 0 bases, with 14 bases remaining between them. There are 16 residues in the CDR3. CDR3 DNA: TGCAGCGTTCGCTCGACGGCTAACTCTGGGGCCAACGTCCTGACTTTC. As protein: CSVRSTANSGANVLTF. Looking up the rest from reference TRBV29-1 and TRBJ2-6 gives the full variable domain: SAVISQKPSRDICQRGTSLTIQCQVDSQVTMMFWYRQQPGQSLTLIATANQGSEATYESGFVIDKFPISRPNLTFSTLTVSNMSPEDSSIYLCSVRSTANSGANVLTFGAGSRLTVL.

The V call is TRBV13, the J call TRBJ2-3; TRBD1 matches at 7 bases. The germline CDR1 and CDR2 sequences are PRHDT and FYEKMQ (reference sequence). The CDR3 contains 15 residues. J gave up 0 bases and V 5 bases, and 5 bases lay outside the gene matches. CDR3 bases: TGTGCCAGCAGCCAGAGGGGGCGGAGCACAGATACGCAGTATTTT. As protein: CASSQRGRSTDTQYF.

This chain joins TRBV5-1 and TRBJ2-7; D remains unclear. Germline CDR1 SGHRS, CDR2 YFSETQ. There are 13 residues in the CDR3. The V end was cut by 6 bases, the J end by 2 bases, with 12 bases between. DNA of the CDR3: TGCGCCAGCAATGAGATGGGAACCTACGAGCAGTACTTC. Its protein is CASNEMGTYEQYF.

This clonotype was found many times. The V gene is TRBV12-3 or TRBV12-4, the J gene TRBJ1-2, with TRBD1 matching 10 bases. The trim removed 6 bases at V and 8 bases at J, leaving 9 bases unmatched. The CDR3 has 14 residues. The CDR3 spells CASSLGTGAGGYTF. The CDR3 DNA reads as TGTGCCAGCAGCCTTGGGACAGGGGCAGGAGGCTACACCTTC.

This clonotype was picked up a small number of times. The gene calls are TRBV15 and TRBJ2-5, with a tentative D call TRBD1 (5 bases). With 9 bases removed from V and 2 bases from J, the gap between germline ends came to 10 bases. Germline CDR1 LNHNV, CDR2 YYDKDF (reference sequence). CDR3 length: 12 amino acids. DNA for the CDR3: TGTGCCACTAGGACATATCAAGAGACCCAGTACTTC. It specifies CATRTYQETQYF.

This clonotype was detected many times. This chain uses TRBV7-2 with TRBJ1-1; the D gene is possibly TRBD1 (6 bases). The length of the CDR3 is 15 residues. Trimming removed 1 base at V and 4 bases at J, with 13 bases between. The germline CDR1 and CDR2 sequences are SGHTA and FQGNSA. The CDR3 DNA is TGTGCCAGCAGCTTAGATGGCAGGGGAAGCACTGAAGCTTTCTTT. It translates to CASSLDGRGSTEAFF.

This clonotype was observed a handful of times. The CDR3 loop is CASGLGRAIYF. The CDR3 region has the DNA TGTGCTAGTGGTTTGGGCAGGGCTATATACTTC. The J gene is TRBJ2-7, the V gene TRBV12-5; tentative D call: TRBD1 (5 bases). The CDR3 is made up of 11 amino acids. V lost 1 base, J lost 13 bases, and 11 bases lay in between. CDR1 LGHNT and CDR2 FRNRAP come from the germline V gene.

This clonotype was picked up a small number of times. The chain has TRBV2 and TRBJ1-5, with no clear D. Germline CDR1 and CDR2: SNHLY and FYNNEI. The CDR3 totals 14 residues. Trimming removed 4 bases from V and 1 base from J, with 8 bases in between. CDR3 bases: TGTGCCAGCAGTGTGCCGGAAAGCAATCAGCCCCAGCATTTT. Amino acids: CASSVPESNQPQHF.

This clonotype has a count of ten or more. The V gene is TRBV2, the J gene TRBJ1-2, with D unclear. This CDR3 is 12 amino acids long. The V gene's germline CDR1 is SNHLY and CDR2 FYNNEI. V was pared by 11 bases and J by 7 bases, with 17 bases between. The CDR3 protein is CAYDKPDGGYTF. In DNA, the CDR3 is TGTGCCTACGACAAGCCTGATGGTGGCTACACCTTC.

Concerning this clonotype itself: Relative to the germline gene, one junction end is altered; a read error may explain this. V is TRBV25-1 and J is TRBJ1-4; weak D call: TRBD1 (5 bases). The germline V gene has CDR1 MGHDK and CDR2 SYGVNS. This CDR3 is 13 amino acids long. CDR3 in DNA: TGTGCCAGCAGTGATTCCGGGGGGGAAAGACTGTTTTTT. This gives the protein CASSDSGGERLFF. Full variable domain (remainder filled in from reference TRBV25-1 and TRBJ1-4): EADIYQTPRYLVIGTGKKITLECSQTMGHDKMYWYQQDPGMELHLIHYSYGVNSTEKGDLSSESTVSRIRTEHFPLTLESARPSHTSQYLCASSDSGGERLFFGSGTQLSVL.

The CDR3 DNA is TGTGCCAGCAGTCACAGGCCGGGCTACGAGCAGTACTTC. Its protein is CASSHRPGYEQYF. The genes are TRBV11-3 and TRBJ2-7, with TRBD1 as a possible D gene (5 bases). This CDR3 has 13 amino acids. Germline values: CDR1 SGHNT, CDR2 YENEEA. V was shortened by 6 bases and J by 3 bases, with 12 bases between the two germline ends.

There are many counts of this clonotype. The chain is built from TRBV28 and TRBJ2-7, with D unclear. This CDR3 is built from 13 residues. The V gene's germline CDR1 is MDHEN and CDR2 SYDVKM. Trimming pared 5 bases from V and 2 bases from J, leaving 10 bases between. The CDR3 loop reads CASSLSQTYEQYF. The CDR3 nucleotides are TGTGCCAGCAGTCTATCGCAAACCTACGAGCAGTACTTC.

This clonotype was recorded many times. The rearrangement uses TRBV12-5 and TRBJ2-1, with D perhaps TRBD2 (6 bases). This CDR3 has 16 residues. V shed 6 bases and J shed 8 bases, with 23 bases lying between them. Germline V gene data show CDR1 as LGHNT and CDR2 as FRNRAP. CDR3 sequence (DNA): TGTGCTAGTGGGCCCGGGGGTAAGCCCCCAATCGATGAGCAGTTCTTC. Its translation: CASGPGGKPPIDEQFF.

For this clonotype: This may be a read error: a much more frequent sequence differs by one nucleotide. The chain uses TRBV7-4 and TRBJ1-2; TRBD1 is a possible D gene (5 bases). Trimming took 3 bases from V and 7 from J, leaving 12 bases between them. The CDR3 contains 13 residues. Germline CDR1 is SGHVT and CDR2 is SQSDAQ. This CDR3 is CASSFGTSLGYTF. CDR3 nucleotide sequence: TGTGCCAGCAGCTTCGGGACTTCACTTGGCTACACCTTC.

V is TRBV5-1 and J is TRBJ1-1, with D possibly TRBD1 on 6 matching bases. Trimming shortened V by 1 base and J by 11 bases, and 12 bases separated the two germline ends. This CDR3 is built from 12 residues. Per the germline V gene, CDR1 is SGHRS and CDR2 is YFSETQ. The CDR3 spells CASSLKAGDAFF. DNA of the CDR3: TGCGCCAGCAGCTTGAAGGCAGGGGACGCTTTCTTT.